These 20 T cell receptor beta chains share one sample of origin, sequenced in a study of cytomegalovirus exposure and HLA in healthy donors. A multiplex PCR was run with 60 Vbeta primers and 13 Jbeta primers. Assay: immunoSEQ multiplex PCR; the TCRdb copy retains only in-frame clones and omits some. In the table there are under 200,000 clones, approximately 88% of which are singletons. The sample was PBMCs. All receptors come from a woman under 40 in good health and CMV-seronegative.

The chain has TRBV9 and TRBJ1-5; no reliable D call. Trimming left V 0 bases short and J 3 bases short, with 7 bases between. The germline V gene has CDR1 SGDLS and CDR2 YYNGEE. This CDR3 has 14 residues. The CDR3 reads CASSVGPANQPQHF. Here the CDR3 DNA reads TGTGCCAGCAGCGTAGGGCCCGCCAATCAGCCCCAGCATTTT.

The chain recombines TRBV7-9 with TRBJ2-7, with 8 positions matching TRBD1. CDR1 is SEHNR, CDR2 FQNEAQ, per germline (reference sequence). Trimming took 7 bases from V and 5 from J; bases not matched to a gene: 7. This CDR3 comprises 13 residues. DNA for the CDR3: TGTGCCAGCAAAGGGACAGGACCCAACGAGCAGTACTTC. Its translation is CASKGTGPNEQYF.

J is TRBJ2-2 and V is TRBV5-1; 7 bases are shared with TRBD2. This CDR3 region has 18 residues. The V segment lost 4 bases and the J segment 0 bases; nucleotides outside the gene matches: 12. Germline loops: CDR1 SGHRS, CDR2 YFSETQ. The CDR3 spells CASSRFPSGTANTGELFF. CDR3 coding DNA: TGCGCCAGCAGCAGGTTTCCGAGCGGGACCGCGAACACCGGGGAGCTGTTTTTT. Looking up the rest from reference TRBV5-1 and TRBJ2-2 gives the full variable domain: KAGVTQTPRYLIKTRGQQVTLSCSPISGHRSVSWYQQTPGQGLQFLFEYFSETQRNKGNFPGRFSGRQFSNSRSEMNVSTLELGDSALYLCASSRFPSGTANTGELFFGEGSRLTVL.

The rearrangement links TRBV27 to TRBJ2-5; 7 bases are shared with TRBD2. The CDR3 has 12 residues. Germline CDR1 MNHEY, CDR2 SMNVEV (reference sequence). J lost 7 bases, V lost 1 base, and 0 bases had no gene match. The CDR3 loop reads CASSLWGGTQYF. CDR3 bases: TGTGCCAGCAGTTTATGGGGGGGGACCCAGTACTTC.

The gene calls are TRBV28 and TRBJ2-7; a possible D gene is TRBD1 (7 bases). Germline assignment: CDR1 MDHEN and CDR2 SYDVKM. V dropped 1 base and J dropped 2 bases, with 12 bases sitting between them. The length of the CDR3 is 15 residues. The CDR3 coding sequence is TGTGCCAGCAGTTTATCCAGGGGGGCCCCCTACGAGCAGTACTTC. Encoded protein: CASSLSRGAPYEQYF.

The chain is built from TRBV27 and TRBJ1-5, with D perhaps matching TRBD1 (5 bases). The CDR3 runs to 13 residues. V lost 4 bases, J lost 2 bases, and 6 bases lay in between. Germline CDR1 is MNHEY and CDR2 is SMNVEV (reference sequence). CDR3 nucleotides: TGTGCCAGCAGTTCCAGGGGCAATCAGCCCCAGCATTTT. Protein product: CASSSRGNQPQHF.

This clone was detected once. The V call is TRBV5-8, the J call TRBJ2-3, with D perhaps TRBD2 (7 bases). This CDR3 spans 13 amino acids. Trimming took 6 bases from V and 6 from J, leaving 14 bases between them. In germline, CDR1 is SGHTS, CDR2 YDEGEE. DNA for the CDR3: TGTGCCAGCAACCCGAGGGGGGGGGATACGCAGTATTTT. Translated, it gives CASNPRGGDTQYF.

The rearrangement links TRBV27 to TRBJ2-3; 10 positions match TRBD1. Germline V gene data show CDR1 as MNHEY and CDR2 as SMNVEV (reference sequence). The CDR3 has 17 amino acids. The junction had 9 bases not matched to a gene; V was cut back by 4 bases and J by 2 bases. Here the CDR3 reads CASSSLRTGGITDTQYF. CDR3 nucleotides: TGTGCCAGCAGTTCCCTCCGGACAGGGGGAATCACAGATACGCAGTATTTT.

This chain links TRBV5-1 with TRBJ1-2; 9 nucleotides agree with TRBD1. CDR1 SGHRS and CDR2 YFSETQ come from the germline V gene. The CDR3 covers 15 residues. V was pared by 7 bases and J by 5 bases, with 12 bases of the junction left unmatched. CDR3 protein: CASPGTGNLIYGYTF. CDR3 coding DNA: TGCGCCAGCCCCGGGACAGGGAACCTCATTTATGGCTACACCTTC.

The chain joins TRBV18 to TRBJ1-2, with D possibly TRBD1 on 6 matching bases. The CDR3 is made up of 14 amino acids. Trimming pared 0 bases from V and 4 bases from J, leaving 9 bases between. CDR1 and CDR2 from the germline V gene are KGHSH and LQKENI. This CDR3 is CASSPPTGPYGYTF. In DNA form, the CDR3 reads TGTGCCAGCTCACCACCTACAGGGCCCTATGGCTACACCTTC.

The sample holds a few counts of this clone. The chain carries TRBV10-1 and TRBJ1-1, with D possibly being TRBD1 (5 bases). CDR1 and CDR2 from the germline V gene are WNHNN and SYGVQD (reference sequence). The CDR3 covers 12 residues. The V end lost 6 bases, the J end lost 1 base, and 6 bases lay between the germline ends. The CDR3 region is CASRDRNTEAFF. In nucleotides, the CDR3 is TGCGCCAGCAGAGACAGGAACACTGAAGCTTTCTTT.

The rearrangement uses TRBV13 and TRBJ2-3, with D perhaps TRBD2 (6 bases). V was shortened by 5 bases and J by 1 base, with 13 bases between the two germline ends. Germline V gene data show CDR1 as PRHDT and CDR2 as FYEKMQ (reference sequence). The CDR3 is 15 residues long. The CDR3 spells CASSPNPGGTDTQYF. The CDR3 DNA reads TGTGCCAGCAGCCCCAACCCGGGAGGCACAGATACGCAGTATTTT. Complete variable domain (other parts from reference TRBV13 and TRBJ2-3): AAGVIQSPRHLIKEKRETATLKCYPIPRHDTVYWYQQGPGQDPQFLISFYEKMQSDKGSIPDRFSAQQFSDYHSELNMSSLELGDSALYFCASSPNPGGTDTQYFGPGTRLTVL.

This clone showed up just once. The rearrangement uses TRBV9 and TRBJ2-1, with TRBD1 as a possible D gene (8 bases). The ends were cut back, 6 bases at V and 3 bases at J, with 16 bases in the middle. The germline V gene has CDR1 SGDLS and CDR2 YYNGEE. This CDR3 spans 15 amino acids. The CDR3 DNA sequence: TGTGCCAGCAACCAACAGGGGGGGCTCTACAATGAGCAGTTCTTC. Protein sequence: CASNQQGGLYNEQFF. The variable domain in full, with the rest retrieved from reference TRBV9 and TRBJ2-1, is DSGVTQTPKHLITATGQRVTLRCSPRSGDLSVYWYQQSLDQGLQFLIQYYNGEERAKGNILERFSAQQFPDLHSELNLSSLELGDSALYFCASNQQGGLYNEQFFGPGTRLTVL.

This sequence joins TRBV7-9 and TRBJ2-7, with D possibly matching TRBD1 (6 bases). V lost 5 bases, J lost 6 bases, and 11 bases lay in between. This CDR3 contains 12 residues. Germline CDR1 is SEHNR and CDR2 is FQNEAQ (reference sequence). CDR3 in DNA: TGTGCCAGCAGCGCCCGGGACATCGAGCAGTACTTC. It yields the protein CASSARDIEQYF.

The CDR3 sequence: CASSQDRGLAGSYEQFF. In DNA, the CDR3 is TGCGCCAGCAGCCAAGACAGGGGACTAGCGGGGTCCTATGAGCAGTTCTTC. V and J are TRBV4-1 and TRBJ2-1; 13 bases agree with TRBD2. CDR3 size: 17 residues. Germline trimming cut 0 bases from V and 8 bases from J; bases unmatched to any gene: 7. Germline V gene lookup returns CDR1 MGHRA and CDR2 YSYEKL.

The chain recombines TRBV29-1 with TRBJ2-5; D not resolved. The end of the DNA aligns better with TRBJ2-7, so the J call may be wrong. CDR1 is SQVTM, CDR2 ANQGSEA, per germline. This CDR3 is 13 amino acids long. The CDR3 coding sequence is TGCAGCGTTGAAGATTCGCCAGGCTACGAGCAGTACTTC. It codes for CSVEDSPGYEQYF.

This clone was picked up a small number of times. The chain joins TRBV5-6 to TRBJ1-1; a possible D gene is TRBD1 (6 bases). CDR3 size: 14 residues. Germline CDR1 and CDR2: SGHDT and YYEEEE. V lost 0 bases, J lost 0 bases, and 6 bases lay in between. CDR3 protein: CASSLGTVNTEAFF. Written as DNA, the CDR3 is TGTGCCAGCAGCTTGGGGACAGTGAACACTGAAGCTTTCTTT.

There are a few counts of this clone. This chain joins TRBV2 and TRBJ2-2; 10 bases map to TRBD1. CDR3 length equals 15 residues. In germline, CDR1 is SNHLY, CDR2 FYNNEI. The J segment lost 5 bases and the V segment lost 6 bases, leaving 6 bases of the junction unmatched. The CDR3 reads CASRRQGASTGELFF. DNA of the CDR3: TGTGCCAGCAGGAGACAGGGGGCGAGTACCGGGGAGCTGTTTTTT.

J is TRBJ2-6 and V is TRBV23-1; no definite D call. TRBV23-1 carries the ORF label, with uncertain function. The ends were cut back, 0 bases at V and 3 bases at J, with 9 bases in the middle. The CDR3 is 16 residues long. CDR3 sequence: CASSQSGHSGANVLTF. CDR3 sequence (DNA): TGCGCCAGCAGTCAATCGGGCCACAGTGGGGCCAACGTCCTGACTTTC.

The chain joins TRBV5-1 to TRBJ1-6, with 7 bases aligning to TRBD1. The CDR3 is 14 amino acids. Losses at the gene ends were 4 bases for V and 4 bases for J; bases not matched to a gene: 2. Germline loops: CDR1 SGHRS, CDR2 YFSETQ. The CDR3 sequence: CASSTGQYNSPLHF. In DNA, the CDR3 is TGCGCCAGCAGCACGGGACAGTATAATTCACCCCTCCACTTT.